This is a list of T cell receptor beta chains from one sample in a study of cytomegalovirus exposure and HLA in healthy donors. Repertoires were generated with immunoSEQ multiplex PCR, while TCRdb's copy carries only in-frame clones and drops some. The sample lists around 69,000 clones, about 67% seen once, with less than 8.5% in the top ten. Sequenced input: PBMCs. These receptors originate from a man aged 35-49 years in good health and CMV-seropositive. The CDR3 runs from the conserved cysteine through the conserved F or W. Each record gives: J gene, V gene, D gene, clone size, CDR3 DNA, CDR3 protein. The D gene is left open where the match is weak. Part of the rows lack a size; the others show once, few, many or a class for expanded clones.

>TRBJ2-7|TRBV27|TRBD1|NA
TGTGCCAGCAGTGGACAGGGTCGCGAGCAGTACTTC
CASSGQGREQYF
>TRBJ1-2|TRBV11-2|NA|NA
TGTGCCAGCAGAACCGGGGGGCAGGGTGGCTACACCTTC
CASRTGGQGGYTF
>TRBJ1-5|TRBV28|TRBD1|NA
TGTGCCAGCAGTTTTGGGACAGGGGGGCGTCAGCCCCAGCATTTT
CASSFGTGGRQPQHF
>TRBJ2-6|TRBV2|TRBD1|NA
TGTGCCAGCCTGACAGGGGGACCGGGTGGGGCCAACGTCCTGACTTTC
CASLTGGPGGANVLTF
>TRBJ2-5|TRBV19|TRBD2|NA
TGTGCCACGTCGACTAGCGGGTCTCAAGAGACCCAGTACTTC
CATSTSGSQETQYF
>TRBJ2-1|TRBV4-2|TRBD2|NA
TGTGCCAGCAGCCTCCAGACTAGCGGGAGGTACAATGAGCAGTTCTTC
CASSLQTSGRYNEQFF
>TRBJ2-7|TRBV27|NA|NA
TGTGCCAGCCACCAAAGGCGCGGGGCTAGCGAGCAGTACTTC
CASHQRRGASEQYF
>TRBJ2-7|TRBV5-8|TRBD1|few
TGTGCCAGCAGACCGGGACAGTGGAGCTCCTACGAGCAGTACTTC
CASRPGQWSSYEQYF
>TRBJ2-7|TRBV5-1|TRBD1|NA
TGCGCCAGCAGCTGGGACAGGGGCTACGAGCAGTACTTC
CASSWDRGYEQYF
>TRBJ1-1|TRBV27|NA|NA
TGTGCCAGCAGGTTGACACGGACAGAGAACACTGAAGCTTTCTTT
CASRLTRTENTEAFF
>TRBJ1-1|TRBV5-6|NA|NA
TGTGCCAGCAGCCCGCCCCCGGATTCCCCGAGGGACACTGAAGCTTTCTTT
CASSPPPDSPRDTEAFF
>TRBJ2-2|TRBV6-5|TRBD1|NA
TGTGCCAGCAGTTACTCCCAGACAGGGGGGACCGGGGAGCTGTTTTTT
CASSYSQTGGTGELFF
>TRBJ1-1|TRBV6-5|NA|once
TGCGCCAGCAGTTACCGGCAGGGGTACACTGAAGCTTTCTTT
CASSYRQGYTEAFF
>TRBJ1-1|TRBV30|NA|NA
TGTGCCTGGACCCCCCGGGAGAACACTGAAGCTTTCTTT
CAWTPRENTEAFF
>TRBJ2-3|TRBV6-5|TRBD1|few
TGTGCCAGCAGAAGATCGGGGCAGGGGGCACATACGCAGTATTTT
CASRRSGQGAHTQYF
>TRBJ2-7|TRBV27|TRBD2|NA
TGTGCCAGCAGTTTTGGGGGGGGAATCTACGAGCAGTACTTC
CASSFGGGIYEQYF
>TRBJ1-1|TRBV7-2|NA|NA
TGTGCCAGCAGCTTAGGTAGTTTGAACACTGAAGCTTTCTTT
CASSLGSLNTEAFF
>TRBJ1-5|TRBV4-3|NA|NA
TGCGCCAGCAGCCAAGGGCAGTTTCAGCCCCAGCATTTT
CASSQGQFQPQHF
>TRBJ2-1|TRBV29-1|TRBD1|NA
TGCAGCGTAGGAGGGTGGACAGGGGCCGCGAATGAGCAGTTCTTC
CSVGGWTGAANEQFF
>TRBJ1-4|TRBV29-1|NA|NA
TGCAGCGTCGGGAGCCCTAATGAAAAACTGTTTTTT
CSVGSPNEKLFF
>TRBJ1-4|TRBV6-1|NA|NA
TGTGCCACAGAAGGGGGTCTTGATGAAAAACTGTTTTTT
CATEGGLDEKLFF
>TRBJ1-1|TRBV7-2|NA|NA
TGTGCCAGCAGCTTAGCGCGAGGCAATCAAGCTTTCTTT
CASSLARGNQAFF
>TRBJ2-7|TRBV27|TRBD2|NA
TGTGCCAGCAGTTTATACCTAGCGGGAGGGCTCGAGCAGTACTTC
CASSLYLAGGLEQYF
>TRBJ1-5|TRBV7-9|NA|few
TGTGCCAGCAGCTTCCAGGGACAGCCCCAGCATTTT
CASSFQGQPQHF
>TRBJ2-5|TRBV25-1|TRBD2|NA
TGTGCCAGCAGTATACTAGCGGGAGACGAGGAAGAGACCCAGTACTTC
CASSILAGDEEETQYF
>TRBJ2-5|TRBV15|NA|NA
TGTGCCACCAGCAGAGCGAGGTCTTACCAAGAGACCCAGTACTTC
CATSRARSYQETQYF
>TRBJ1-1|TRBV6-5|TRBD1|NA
TGTGCCAGCAGAGGACAGGGAGGCACTGAAGCTTTCTTT
CASRGQGGTEAFF
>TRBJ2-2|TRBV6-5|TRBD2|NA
TGTGCCAGCAGTTACTTCGGGGGGACCGGGGAGCTGTTTTTT
CASSYFGGTGELFF
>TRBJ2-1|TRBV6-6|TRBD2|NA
TGTGCCAGCACCCCACGGACAGCGGGGGGCCGGAATGAGCAGTTCTTC
CASTPRTAGGRNEQFF
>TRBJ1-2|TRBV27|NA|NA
TGTGCCAGCAGTTTATCGGAGCGGGGTTGGAGCTACACCTTC
CASSLSERGWSYTF
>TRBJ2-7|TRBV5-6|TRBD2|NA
TGTGCCAGCAGCTTGGAGCGGGAGATCTCCTACGAGCAGTACTTC
CASSLEREISYEQYF
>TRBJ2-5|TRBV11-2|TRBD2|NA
TGTGCCAGCAGCTCCCGACTAGCGGGACAAGAGACCCAGTACTTC
CASSSRLAGQETQYF
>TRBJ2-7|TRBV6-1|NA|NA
TGTGCCAGCAAAGCCGGGACAACGGGAACCTACGAGCAGTACTTC
CASKAGTTGTYEQYF
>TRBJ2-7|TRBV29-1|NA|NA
TGCAGCGCCCTGCGGCGGGAAAACGAGCAGTACTTC
CSALRRENEQYF
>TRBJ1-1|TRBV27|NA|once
TGTGCCAGCAGTTTTTCCATGAACACTGAAGCTTTCTTT
CASSFSMNTEAFF
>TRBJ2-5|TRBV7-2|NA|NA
TGTGCCAGCAGCTTAGCGGGGGGGCCGGTAGAGACCCAGTACTTC
CASSLAGGPVETQYF
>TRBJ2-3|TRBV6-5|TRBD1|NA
TGTGCCAGCAGTTCCGACAGGGGGCGTTCAGATACGCAGTATTTT
CASSSDRGRSDTQYF
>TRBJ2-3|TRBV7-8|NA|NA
TGTGCCAGCACGCAGGGAAGATTAGCAGATACGCAGTATTTT
CASTQGRLADTQYF
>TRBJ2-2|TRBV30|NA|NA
TGTGCCTGGAGTGTAGGAGGTGGCAGTACCACCGGGGAGCTGTTTTTT
CAWSVGGGSTTGELFF
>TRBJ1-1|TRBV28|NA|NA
TGTGCCAGCGCGATCTTGGCGGCCACTGAAGCTTTCTTT
CASAILAATEAFF
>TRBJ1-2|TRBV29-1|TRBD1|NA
TGCAGCGTTGAAGTCTGGGACAGGGCTAACTATGGCTACACCTTC
CSVEVWDRANYGYTF
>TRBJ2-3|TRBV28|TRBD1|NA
TGTGCCAGCAGTTTGGGGACAGGGTGGCCTCGCACAGATACGCAGTATTTT
CASSLGTGWPRTDTQYF
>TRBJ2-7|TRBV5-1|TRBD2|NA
TGCGCCAGCAGAGCTGGACTAGCGGGGGCATACGAGCAGTACTTC
CASRAGLAGAYEQYF
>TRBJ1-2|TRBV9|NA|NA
TGTGCCAGCAGCGTAGTTGCAGGGGACTATGGCTACACCTTC
CASSVVAGDYGYTF
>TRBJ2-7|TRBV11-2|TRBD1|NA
TGTGCCAGCAGCTCCGGGACAGCTACCCTAGGGCAGTACTTC
CASSSGTATLGQYF
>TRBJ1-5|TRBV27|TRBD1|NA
TGTGCCAGCAGTTCAAGGACAGGGGTTCAGCCCCAGCATTTT
CASSSRTGVQPQHF
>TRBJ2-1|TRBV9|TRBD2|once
TGTGCCAGCAGCGCGAGCGGGACTAACTACAATGAGCAGTTCTTC
CASSASGTNYNEQFF
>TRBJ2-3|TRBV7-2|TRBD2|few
TGTGCCAGCAGCTTCACAGGGCCCTTAGCGGGAGGGGGGACAGATACGCAGTATTTT
CASSFTGPLAGGGTDTQYF
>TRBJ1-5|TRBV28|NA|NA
TGTGCCAGCAGTTACAGGGCCAGGCAGCCCCAGCATTTT
CASSYRARQPQHF